This T cell receptor (beta chain) was profiled in a study of beta chain features in type 1 diabetes. Germline V lookup: CDR1 SGHRS, CDR2 YFSETQ. The CDR3 runs to 13 residues. The ends were cut back, 7 bases at V and 5 bases at J, with 15 bases in the middle. In the case of this clone: The antigen is unknown.

The entirety of the isolated RNA underwent reverse transcription, so expressed TCRB transcripts were sequenced. The method was immunoSEQ multiplex PCR; TCRdb's version includes in-frame clones alone and lacks a portion of them. The profile shows nearly 350,000 clones, 9.3% of them singletons. Study results and caveats: A moderate, significant TCRB CDR3 shortening appeared in type 1 diabetes across four CD4+ subsets. The naive, central memory and Treg TCRB repertoires of patients appeared to be more similar to one another than those of healthy donors.

The chain joins TRBV5-1 to TRBJ1-2, with a tentative D call TRBD1 (6 bases). This clonotype was obtained from a man between 25 and 39 years old with type 1 diabetes. The sample was central memory CD4+ T cells from blood. As DNA, the CDR3 is TGCGCCAGCCGTACAGGGAGCCTATATGGCTACACCTTC. Translation: CASRTGSLYGYTF.